What follows describes a single T cell receptor beta chain. Its antigen is as yet unknown. This sample was included in a study of synovial regulatory T cells in juvenile arthritis. About the research overall: Roughly six patients were on methotrexate and three were untreated.

Germline V gene sequence: CDR1 MDHEN, CDR2 SYDVKM. This CDR3 is 13 amino acids long. Only the protein is available. Study results and caveats: Compared with other blood Treg cells, inflammation-associated Treg cells had reduced TCR diversity. CDR3 overlap with synovial Tregs was higher for iaTregs than other blood Tregs.

Patients had median age around 12 years, range about 2.3-22.9. The assay was immunoSEQ multiplex PCR, and TCRdb's table has in-frame clones only and misses some. The sample table includes more than 9,500 clones. The sample consisted of Treg cells from blood. The subset is: remaining (HLA-DR-negative) circulating blood Treg cells. The rearrangement uses TRBV28 and TRBJ1-2; the TCRdb call, TRBD1, lacks DNA for checking. This receptor was obtained from a donor aged 2 to 35 with juvenile idiopathic arthritis. CDR3 amino acids: CASTLTGKHGYTF.